A single sample gave rise to the 23 T cell receptor beta chains below, sequenced in a study of blood T cell repertoires in COVID-19. The method was immunoSEQ multiplex PCR; TCRdb's version includes in-frame clones alone and lacks a portion of them. The top ten hold roughly 0.6% of the sample, which has 150,000 to 160,000 clones, 75% to 90% seen once. Sequences were obtained from peripheral blood. Every receptor here comes from a man aged 55 to 70 with acute or convalescent COVID-19.

The rearrangement joins TRBV3-1 (or the pseudogene TRBV3-2) to TRBJ1-3; D is uncertain. Trimming took off 3 bases at V and 4 bases at J, with 7 bases between the two ends. This CDR3 region has 13 residues. Germline loops: CDR1 LGHDT, CDR2 YNNKEL (reference sequence). CDR3 residues: CASSQRPGNTIYF. CDR3 in DNA: TGTGCCAGCAGCCAGAGGCCCGGAAACACCATATATTTT.

This chain links TRBV30 with TRBJ1-2; D perhaps matches TRBD1 (6 bases). Per germline, CDR1 GTSNPN and CDR2 SVGIG (reference sequence). The CDR3 is made up of 15 amino acids. V lost 7 bases to trimming and J lost 8 bases, with 26 bases between them. CDR3 sequence: CAFHKWGGAIDGYTF. Written as DNA, the CDR3 is TGTGCCTTCCACAAGTGGGGGGGGGCGATAGACGGCTACACCTTC. Filled out from reference TRBV30 and TRBJ1-2, the complete variable domain reads SQTIHQWPATLVQPVGSPLSLECTVEGTSNPNLYWYRQAAGRGLQLLFYSVGIGQISSEVPQNLSASRPQDRQFILSSKKLLLSDSGFYLCAFHKWGGAIDGYTFGSGTRLTVV.

The chain is built from TRBV19 and TRBJ1-2; 9 bases are shared with TRBD1. Losses at the gene ends were 6 bases for V and 3 bases for J; bases not matched to a gene: 11. Germline values: CDR1 LNHDA, CDR2 SQIVND (reference sequence). This CDR3 comprises 16 residues. The CDR3 sequence: CASSAGTGGAYYGYTF. The CDR3 nucleotides are TGTGCCAGTAGCGCTGGAACAGGGGGCGCATACTATGGCTACACCTTC.

The chain combines TRBV6-5 with TRBJ2-1, with 8 bases lining up with TRBD2. The junction had 4 bases not matched to a gene; V was cut back by 6 bases and J by 12 bases. The CDR3 runs 11 residues. Germline loops: CDR1 MNHEY, CDR2 SVGAGI. CDR3 loop: CASSNGGGQFF. CDR3 nucleotides: TGTGCCAGCAGCAACGGGGGGGGGCAGTTCTTC.

The rearrangement joins TRBV10-3 to TRBJ2-7; 11 positions match TRBD2. With 0 bases clipped from V and 4 bases from J, the junction kept 11 bases outside the gene matches. The length of the CDR3 is 18 residues. Germline CDR1 ENHRY, CDR2 SYGVKD. For the CDR3, the DNA is TGTGCCATCAGTGAGTCGGCCATTCTAGCGGGAGGATCTTACGAGCAGTACTTC. The encoded protein is CAISESAILAGGSYEQYF.

The rearrangement links TRBV18 to TRBJ2-2, with 9 bases that match TRBD1. This CDR3 has 15 residues. Germline-derived CDR1 and CDR2 are KGHSH and LQKENI. Trimming at V came to 8 bases and at J to 0 bases, leaving 4 bases not matched to a gene. The CDR3 DNA reads as TGTGCCAGCGGGACAGGGAGAGCGAACACCGGGGAGCTGTTTTTT. Its translation: CASGTGRANTGELFF.

The chain links TRBV10-3 to TRBJ2-6, with no clear D. This CDR3 has 16 residues. The germline V gene encodes CDR1 ENHRY and CDR2 SYGVKD. The germline V and J ends were trimmed by 7 bases and 2 bases, with 15 bases remaining between them. The DNA for the CDR3 is TGTGCCATCAATGGCGGCCCCGACCCTGGGGCCAACGTCCTGACTTTC. The encoded protein is CAINGGPDPGANVLTF.

The rearrangement links TRBV5-4 to TRBJ1-3, with D tentatively TRBD1 (5 bases). The germline CDR1 and CDR2 sequences are SGHNT and YYREEE (reference sequence). The CDR3 is 17 amino acids. Trimming cost V 4 bases and J 0 bases, with 17 bases left between them. CDR3 sequence (DNA): TGTGCCAGCAGCCGATCAGGGCAGTCTTTCTCTGGAAACACCATATATTTT. It yields the protein CASSRSGQSFSGNTIYF.

Written as DNA, the CDR3 is TGTGCCAGCAGCTTAGTTTACGGTTACTACGAGCAGTACTTC. Amino acids: CASSLVYGYYEQYF. The chain employs TRBV7-2 and TRBJ2-7, with D uncertain. Germline-derived CDR1 and CDR2 are SGHTA and FQGNSA. This CDR3 has 14 amino acids. Trimming removed 1 base at V and 3 bases at J, with 10 bases between. The full variable domain, in which reference TRBV7-2 and TRBJ2-7 provide the parts outside the CDR3, is GAGVSQSPSNKVTEKGKDVELRCDPISGHTALYWYRQSLGQGLEFLIYFQGNSAPDKSGLPSDRFSAERTGGSVSTLTIQRTQQEDSAVYLCASSLVYGYYEQYFGPGTRLTVT.

V and J are TRBV6-4 and TRBJ1-3; the D gene is possibly TRBD1 (5 bases). This CDR3 has 13 residues. Germline V gene lookup returns CDR1 MRHNA and CDR2 SNTAGT. Deletions cut 10 bases from V and 4 bases from J, with 14 bases between. The CDR3 nucleotides read TGTGCCATCCCAGGGAAGAAAGGAAACACCATATATTTT. Encoded protein: CAIPGKKGNTIYF.

The V gene is TRBV28, the J gene TRBJ2-7; weak D call: TRBD2 (6 bases). Germline V gives CDR1 MDHEN, CDR2 SYDVKM. Trimming removed 6 bases from V and 2 bases from J, with 20 bases in between. The CDR3 consists of 16 residues. The CDR3, as DNA: TGTGCCAGCAGGACCCTGGGGACTTCTACGGCCTACGAGCAGTACTTC. Translated: CASRTLGTSTAYEQYF.

This chain connects TRBV4-3 to TRBJ2-7; a weak D match, TRBD1 (5 bases). Trimming took 0 bases from V and 6 from J, leaving 6 bases between them. CDR3 size: 12 residues. Germline V lookup: CDR1 LGHNA, CDR2 YSLEER. CDR3 DNA sequence: TGCGCCAGCAGCCAAGATAGGGGCGAGCAGTACTTC. It translates to CASSQDRGEQYF.

The chain recombines TRBV28 with TRBJ2-6, with D perhaps matching TRBD1 (5 bases). There are 18 residues in the CDR3. The V and J ends lost 5 bases and 1 base respectively, with 18 bases between them. CDR1 and CDR2 from the germline V gene are MDHEN and SYDVKM. The CDR3 region has the DNA TGTGCCAGCAGTCCCAGGGTCCCGAGGTTATCTGGGGCCAACGTCCTGACTTTC. Translating it yields CASSPRVPRLSGANVLTF.

The chain combines TRBV7-2 with TRBJ1-2; 8 positions match TRBD1. CDR1 is SGHTA and CDR2 is FQGNSA in the germline V gene. The length of the CDR3 is 14 residues. V gave up 7 bases and J gave up 4 bases; unmatched junction bases: 8. In nucleotides, the CDR3 is TGTGCCAGCATCCAATCCAGGGGGCCCTATGGCTACACCTTC. Translated: CASIQSRGPYGYTF.

This CDR3 reads CAISEVSPGNQPQHF. The DNA for the CDR3 is TGTGCCATCAGTGAGGTCTCACCAGGCAATCAGCCCCAGCATTTT. This chain uses TRBV10-3 with TRBJ1-5; no clear D gene. Germline values: CDR1 ENHRY, CDR2 SYGVKD. The V and J ends lost 2 bases and 2 bases respectively, with 10 bases between them. The CDR3 extends over 15 amino acids.

The chain carries TRBV19 and TRBJ2-5; 7 positions agree with TRBD1. The CDR3 loop spans 12 amino acids. Trimming took 5 bases from V and 7 from J; bases not matched to a gene: 4. Germline V gene sequence: CDR1 LNHDA, CDR2 SQIVND (reference sequence). Here the CDR3 DNA reads TGTGCCAGTAGTGAGGGGGCAGGGACCCAGTACTTC. It encodes CASSEGAGTQYF.

The genes are TRBV2 and TRBJ2-1, with 8 nucleotides matching TRBD2. Trimming cost V 0 bases and J 15 bases; bases outside gene matches: 7. There are 13 residues in the CDR3. The germline V gene encodes CDR1 SNHLY and CDR2 FYNNEI. CDR3 bases: TGTGCCAGCAGTGAAGCTCGTAGCGGGACCCCGTTCTTC. This gives the protein CASSEARSGTPFF.

This clone was detected only once. V gene TRBV7-2 combines with J gene TRBJ2-4, with D maybe TRBD1 (5 bases). The CDR3 contains 15 residues. The ends were cut back, 2 bases at V and 0 bases at J, with 8 bases in the middle. CDR1 is SGHTA, CDR2 FQGNSA, per germline. CDR3 DNA: TGTGCCAGCAGCTTACAGGGTTTAGCCAAAAACATTCAGTACTTC. Its protein is CASSLQGLAKNIQYF.

The chain employs TRBV5-4 and TRBJ2-3; 13 positions agree with TRBD2. Trimming took 6 bases from V and 7 from J; bases not matched to a gene: 5. The germline V gene encodes CDR1 SGHNT and CDR2 YYREEE (reference sequence). This CDR3 has 14 residues. CDR3 residues: CASTPGLAGNTQYF. The CDR3 DNA sequence: TGTGCCAGCACCCCGGGACTAGCGGGAAATACGCAGTATTTT.

This clone turned up a few times. The V gene is TRBV21-1, the J gene TRBJ2-7; the table's D call, TRBD2, was not checked against the DNA. TRBV21-1 is a pseudogene locus. CDR3 length: 17 residues. The chain's CDR3 is CASSHTSESGLTYEQYF. The DNA for the CDR3 is TGTGCCAGCAGCCACACTTCTGAAAGCGGGTTGACCTACGAGCAGTACTTC.

As concerns this clone: Other DNA sequences in this sample translate to the same CDR3. V usage is TRBV19 and J usage is TRBJ2-1; D perhaps matches TRBD1 (6 bases). The CDR3 is 15 amino acids. V was shortened by 6 bases and J by 4 bases, with 16 bases between the two germline ends. Germline V gene data show CDR1 as LNHDA and CDR2 as SQIVND (reference sequence). CDR3 protein: CASRPRGGIYNEQFF. The CDR3 DNA follows: TGTGCCAGTAGGCCCCGAGGGGGAATATACAATGAGCAGTTCTTC.

This clone was seen only a few times. The V call is TRBV5-5, the J call TRBJ1-5, with 7 bases lining up with TRBD1. CDR1 SGHKS and CDR2 YYEKEE come from the germline V gene (reference sequence). The V and J ends lost 4 bases and 3 bases, in that order; junction bases with no gene match: 7. CDR3 length: 15 amino acids. CDR3 bases: TGTGCCAGCAGCCCGGGGACAGAGTACAATCAGCCCCAGCATTTT. Residues: CASSPGTEYNQPQHF.

The chain is built from TRBV5-1 and TRBJ2-3, with TRBD2 matching 9 bases. This CDR3 contains 14 residues. The germline V gene encodes CDR1 SGHRS and CDR2 YFSETQ. The trim removed 4 bases at V and 5 bases at J, leaving 5 bases unmatched. CDR3 residues: CASSIQREEDTQYF. CDR3 nucleotide sequence: TGCGCCAGCAGCATCCAGCGGGAGGAAGATACGCAGTATTTT.